The sequence of this T cell receptor beta chain was determined in a study of Graves' ophthalmopathy and Graves' hyperthyroidism. This clonotype showed up many times. For repertoire sequencing, the TCR beta CDR3 regions were amplified from RNA transcripts. The library came from an HTBI-primed first-round RT-PCR and a second-round multiplex PCR. TCRdb itself ran the multiplex PCR reads through MiXCR, one entry per CDR3 protein. The sample carries under 350,000 distinct CDR3 sequences, under 20% recorded once. V was clipped by 2 bases and J by 2 bases, with 7 bases between them. Germline V gives CDR1 MNHEY, CDR2 SVGAGI. CDR3 length: 13 residues.

The TCR originated in an adult man with Graves' ophthalmopathy. V gene TRBV6-5 combines with J gene TRBJ2-7; D is undetermined. The specimen was peripheral blood. The CDR3 spells CASSYQQTYEQYF. DNA of the CDR3: TGTGCCAGCAGTTACCAACAGACCTACGAGCAGTACTTC.